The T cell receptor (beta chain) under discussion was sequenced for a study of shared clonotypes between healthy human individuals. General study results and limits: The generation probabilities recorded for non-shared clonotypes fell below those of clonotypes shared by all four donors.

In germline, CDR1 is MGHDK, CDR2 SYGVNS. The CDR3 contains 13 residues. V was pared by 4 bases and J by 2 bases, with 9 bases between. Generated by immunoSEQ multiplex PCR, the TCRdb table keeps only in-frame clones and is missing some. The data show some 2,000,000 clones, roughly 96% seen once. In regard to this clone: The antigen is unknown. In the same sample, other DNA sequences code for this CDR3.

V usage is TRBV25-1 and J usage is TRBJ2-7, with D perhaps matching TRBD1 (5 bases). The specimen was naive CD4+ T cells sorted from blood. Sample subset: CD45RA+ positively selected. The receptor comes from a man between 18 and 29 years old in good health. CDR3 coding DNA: TGTGCCAGCAGTGTAACAGGAACCTACGAGCAGTACTTC. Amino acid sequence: CASSVTGTYEQYF.